This T cell receptor beta chain stems from a study of blood T cells in healthy people across ages. The CDR3 extends over 14 amino acids. Using a J-beta primer mix together with a sample-barcoded 5' primer, a second PCR was run for roughly 6 to 11 cycles. TCRdb redid the calling of the 5' RACE reads with MiXCR, one entry per CDR3 protein. The sample has about 620,000 distinct CDR3 sequences; about 21% are singletons. The rearrangement joins TRBV12-3 or TRBV12-4 to TRBJ2-5; 10 bases agree with TRBD2. The DNA end is more similar to TRBJ2-1, so the J call may be wrong. The clonotype comes from a man in his sixties or seventies in good health. The source material was blood. DNA for the CDR3: TGTGCCAGCAGTTTGGACAGCGGGAGGGCCGAGCAGTTCTTC. Its translation: CASSLDSGRAEQFF.